One sample yielded the 30 T cell receptor beta chains listed below, sequenced in a study of blood T cell repertoires in COVID-19. Some clones are missing from TCRdb's copy, which holds only in-frame ones; the method was immunoSEQ multiplex PCR. The data contain around 220,000 clones, 90% of them singletons. The sequenced material came from PBMCs or T cells enriched from blood (not recorded which). The origin of the receptors is a man aged 25 to 45 who had been exposed to COVID-19.

This clone appeared a single time. CDR3 DNA sequence: TGCGCCAGCAGCTCGACGGGGACAGGGAACACCGGGGAGCTGTTTTTT. Its translation is CASSSTGTGNTGELFF. This chain connects TRBV5-1 to TRBJ2-2, with 8 bases that match TRBD1. J was trimmed by 1 base and V by 3 bases; bases with no gene match: 5. Germline values: CDR1 SGHRS, CDR2 YFSETQ. The CDR3 sequence is 16 residues long.

The rearrangement links TRBV25-1 to TRBJ1-5, with 7 bases matching TRBD1. After removal of 1 base from V and 7 bases from J, the junction contained 4 bases not matched to a gene. Germline V gene data show CDR1 as MGHDK and CDR2 as SYGVNS. This CDR3 region has 14 residues. The CDR3 DNA follows: TGTGCCAGCAGTGAATTCGAGGGACAGCAGCCCCAGCATTTT. Translation gives CASSEFEGQQPQHF.

The chain recombines TRBV3-1 (or the pseudogene TRBV3-2) with TRBJ2-7; weak D call: TRBD1 (5 bases). The CDR3 is made up of 14 amino acids. Germline CDR1 is LGHDT and CDR2 is YNNKEL (reference sequence). Trimming cost V 2 bases and J 2 bases, with 10 bases left between them. The CDR3 region is CASSQQGIPYEQYF. The CDR3 DNA reads TGTGCCAGCAGCCAACAGGGTATACCCTACGAGCAGTACTTC.

This clone occurred once. The chain couples TRBV11-2 to TRBJ2-7; perhaps TRBD2 as D (6 bases). V was pared by 2 bases and J by 3 bases, with 8 bases between. CDR1 and CDR2 (germline): SGHAT, FQNNGV. The CDR3 runs to 13 residues. For the CDR3, the DNA is TGTGCCAGCAGCTTATATAGCGGCTACGAGCAGTACTTC. It yields the protein CASSLYSGYEQYF.

This chain joins TRBV30 and TRBJ1-5; D gene uncertain. V shed 5 bases and J shed 1 base, with 9 bases lying between them. The CDR3 contains 13 residues. CDR1 is GTSNPN and CDR2 is SVGIG in the germline V gene (reference sequence). CDR3 amino acids: CAWEGGSNQPQHF. CDR3 nucleotide sequence: TGTGCCTGGGAAGGAGGCAGCAATCAGCCCCAGCATTTT.

This rearrangement joins TRBV5-6 to TRBJ2-7; D is uncertain. CDR3 size: 14 residues. CDR1 and CDR2 (germline): SGHDT, YYEEEE. Between the trimmed V and J ends, which lost 4 bases and 0 bases, there was a span of 11 bases. Here the CDR3 reads CASSPWAGSYEQYF. DNA for the CDR3: TGTGCCAGCAGCCCATGGGCTGGCTCCTACGAGCAGTACTTC.

The J gene is TRBJ1-2, the V gene TRBV10-3; no clear D gene. From germline, CDR1 is ENHRY and CDR2 SYGVKD. V was shortened by 0 bases and J by 8 bases, with 7 bases between the two germline ends. This CDR3 region has 12 residues. The CDR3: CAISESVEGYTF. The CDR3 DNA is TGTGCCATCAGTGAGTCGGTGGAGGGCTACACCTTC.

The V call is TRBV6-5, the J call TRBJ1-2; 8 nucleotides match TRBD1. CDR3 size: 13 residues. The J segment lost 3 bases and the V segment lost 6 bases, leaving 3 bases of the junction unmatched. CDR1 is MNHEY, CDR2 SVGAGI, per germline. CDR3: CASSDRGDYGYTF. The CDR3 DNA reads as TGTGCCAGCAGCGACAGGGGAGACTATGGCTACACCTTC.

The CDR3 reads CASSPSGGEETQYF. CDR3 sequence (DNA): TGCGCCAGCAGCCCATCAGGGGGCGAGGAGACCCAGTACTTC. The J gene is TRBJ2-5, the V gene TRBV5-1; 8 nucleotides line up with TRBD1. With V trimmed by 4 bases and J by 5 bases, 7 bases remained unmatched. This CDR3 has 14 residues. Looked up from germline, CDR1 is SGHRS and CDR2 is YFSETQ.

In DNA, the CDR3 is TGTGCCAGTATCAACACCGGCAGGGCTGGAAACACCATATATTTT. Protein product: CASINTGRAGNTIYF. The chain employs TRBV19 and TRBJ1-3; possible D gene TRBD1, 5 bases. The length of the CDR3 is 15 residues. The germline CDR1 and CDR2 sequences are LNHDA and SQIVND (reference sequence). V dropped 7 bases and J dropped 2 bases, with 15 bases sitting between them.

This chain joins TRBV29-1 and TRBJ1-1, with TRBD1 identical over 7 bases. Trimming at V came to 4 bases and at J to 0 bases, leaving 8 bases not matched to a gene. Germline lookup yields CDR1 SQVTM and CDR2 ANQGSEA. The CDR3 contains 15 residues. The CDR3 region has the DNA TGCAGCGTTGGGGGGCAGGGGGAGATGAACACTGAAGCTTTCTTT. Encoded protein: CSVGGQGEMNTEAFF.

The V and J genes are TRBV2 and TRBJ1-6, with 7 bases aligning to TRBD1. The CDR3 sequence is 16 residues long. The ends lost 0 bases at V and 9 bases at J; junction bases unmatched: 8. Germline V lookup: CDR1 SNHLY, CDR2 FYNNEI. The CDR3 spells CASSEATGLIASPLHF. In nucleotides, the CDR3 is TGTGCCAGCAGTGAAGCGACAGGGTTAATCGCTTCACCCCTCCACTTT.

The chain uses TRBV15 and TRBJ2-5, with 8 bases identical to TRBD2. The length of the CDR3 is 15 residues. Germline lookup yields CDR1 LNHNV and CDR2 YYDKDF (reference sequence). The trim removed 5 bases at V and 4 bases at J, leaving 9 bases unmatched. CDR3 amino acids: CATSPSRGGRETQYF. CDR3 nucleotide sequence: TGTGCCACCAGCCCAAGCCGGGGGGGCCGAGAGACCCAGTACTTC.

This chain joins TRBV19 and TRBJ2-3, with unresolved D. Trimming removed 6 bases at V and 0 bases at J, with 7 bases between. The CDR3 sequence is 13 residues long. CDR1 is LNHDA, CDR2 SQIVND, per germline (reference sequence). The CDR3 is CASRYSSTDTQYF. CDR3 DNA sequence: TGTGCCAGTAGGTATTCTAGCACAGATACGCAGTATTTT.

This sequence joins TRBV6-5 and TRBJ2-2; TRBD2 agrees at 7 bases. The V segment lost 6 bases and the J segment 2 bases; nucleotides outside the gene matches: 6. The germline gives CDR1 MNHEY, CDR2 SVGAGI. This CDR3 spans 15 amino acids. CDR3 DNA: TGTGCCAGCAGGAAAAGCGGGGCCAACACCGGGGAGCTGTTTTTT. This encodes CASRKSGANTGELFF.

The chain carries TRBV19 and TRBJ1-6; 9 nucleotides align to TRBD1. The CDR3 is 15 amino acids. Germline-derived CDR1 and CDR2 are LNHDA and SQIVND (reference sequence). After removal of 3 bases from V and 9 bases from J, the junction contained 6 bases not matched to a gene. CDR3 in amino acids: CASSIPGQGGSPLHF. In nucleotides, the CDR3 is TGTGCCAGTAGTATTCCGGGACAGGGAGGTTCACCCCTCCACTTT.

The rearrangement joins TRBV2 to TRBJ1-5; 10 bases line up with TRBD1. Unmatched junction bases numbered 12, after V lost 6 bases and J lost 4 bases. The V gene's germline CDR1 is SNHLY and CDR2 FYNNEI. The CDR3 length is 17 residues. The CDR3 sequence: CASSAKWVGQGNQPQHF. In nucleotides, the CDR3 is TGTGCCAGCAGCGCCAAATGGGTGGGACAGGGGAATCAGCCCCAGCATTTT.

This chain joins TRBV6-1 and TRBJ1-2; D unresolved. The V and J ends lost 2 bases and 8 bases respectively, with 12 bases between them. This CDR3 region has 13 residues. Germline lookup yields CDR1 MNHNS and CDR2 SASEGT. The CDR3 sequence: CASSEFRGSGYTF. The CDR3 bases are TGTGCCAGCAGTGAATTTCGAGGGAGCGGCTACACCTTC.

The V gene is TRBV19, the J gene TRBJ1-6; possible D gene TRBD1, 6 bases. The ends were cut back, 6 bases at V and 9 bases at J, with 15 bases in the middle. Germline V lookup: CDR1 LNHDA, CDR2 SQIVND (reference sequence). The CDR3 sequence is 14 residues long. The DNA for the CDR3 is TGTGCCAGTAGCCCGACAGGTCGTAGTTCACCCCTCCACTTT. Translated: CASSPTGRSSPLHF.

The CDR3 DNA follows: TGTGCCAGCAGCCTCACTCTCGGGGGAGGGGAGACCCAGTACTTC. Protein product: CASSLTLGGGETQYF. This chain connects TRBV14 to TRBJ2-5; 7 bases align to TRBD2. CDR3 size: 15 residues. The V gene end was trimmed by 4 bases and the J gene end by 5 bases; junction bases not matched to a gene: 10. Germline assignment: CDR1 SGHDN and CDR2 FVKESK.

The J gene is TRBJ1-2, the V gene TRBV11-1; unclear D gene. The CDR3 covers 13 residues. V shed 3 bases and J shed 7 bases, with 12 bases lying between them. The germline V gene encodes CDR1 SGHAT and CDR2 FQDESV (reference sequence). CDR3 protein: CASSFSGSGGYTF. The CDR3 DNA sequence: TGTGCCAGCAGCTTCTCGGGGTCGGGTGGCTACACCTTC.

The chain joins TRBV3-1 (or the pseudogene TRBV3-2) to TRBJ2-7, with 12 bases identical to TRBD2. V shed 8 bases and J 4 bases; nucleotides not matched to a gene: 9. In germline, CDR1 is LGHDT, CDR2 YNNKEL (reference sequence). The CDR3 has 15 amino acids. In nucleotides, the CDR3 is TGTGCCAGCCCTACTATTGGGACTAGCGGGTACGAGCAGTACTTC. As protein: CASPTIGTSGYEQYF.

The V and J genes are TRBV5-4 and TRBJ2-7; D is unresolved. The CDR3 spans 14 residues. The V and J ends lost 0 bases and 1 base respectively, with 8 bases between them. Per the germline V gene, CDR1 is SGHNT and CDR2 is YYREEE (reference sequence). The CDR3 region is CASSLEIGSYEQYF. In nucleotides, the CDR3 is TGTGCCAGCAGCTTGGAGATCGGGTCCTACGAGCAGTACTTC.

The CDR3 coding sequence is TGTGCCAGCAGTCGGGACTCCGGCACAGATACGCAGTATTTT. Translated, it gives CASSRDSGTDTQYF. The chain combines TRBV6-4 with TRBJ2-3; possibly TRBD2 for D (6 bases). Trimming cost V 5 bases and J 1 base, with 10 bases left between them. Germline CDR1 and CDR2: MRHNA and SNTAGT. This CDR3 region has 14 residues.

The chain employs TRBV7-2 and TRBJ2-3, with TRBD2 matching 11 bases. After removal of 0 bases from V and 0 bases from J, the junction contained 2 bases not matched to a gene. In germline, CDR1 is SGHTA, CDR2 FQGNSA. CDR3 length equals 17 residues. This CDR3 reads CASSLAGTSGSTDTQYF. DNA for the CDR3: TGTGCCAGCAGCTTAGCCGGGACTAGCGGTAGCACAGATACGCAGTATTTT.

V usage is TRBV19 and J usage is TRBJ2-3, with TRBD2 matching 10 bases. In germline, CDR1 is LNHDA, CDR2 SQIVND (reference sequence). The CDR3 extends over 15 amino acids. Germline trimming cut 4 bases from V and 4 bases from J; bases unmatched to any gene: 5. CDR3 loop: CASSTSGGAADTQYF. CDR3 DNA: TGTGCCAGTAGTACAAGCGGGGGGGCCGCAGATACGCAGTATTTT.

This clone was picked up one time. The chain is built from TRBV9 and TRBJ2-5, with D perhaps matching TRBD2 (6 bases). This CDR3 is 15 amino acids long. The germline CDR1 and CDR2 sequences are SGDLS and YYNGEE. V lost 0 bases and J lost 3, with 12 bases in between. The CDR3 bases are TGTGCCAGCAGCGTAGGTGGGGGAGGCGAAGAGACCCAGTACTTC. As protein: CASSVGGGGEETQYF.

This chain's CDR3 is CASSQWGQGVRNEQFF. As DNA, the CDR3 is TGTGCCAGCAGCCAATGGGGACAGGGGGTGAGGAATGAGCAGTTCTTC. This chain connects TRBV4-2 to TRBJ2-1; 11 bases are shared with TRBD1. This CDR3 has 16 residues. CDR1 is LGHNA, CDR2 YNFKEQ, per germline. V shed 2 bases, J shed 7 bases, and the junction held 7 bases outside the gene matches.

The CDR3 bases are TGTGCCAGCAGCTTCCAACAGAACACTGAAGCTTTCTTT. Amino acid sequence: CASSFQQNTEAFF. The rearrangement links TRBV7-9 to TRBJ1-1, with D unresolved. V shed 3 bases and J shed 1 base, with 6 bases lying between them. Germline V CDR1 and CDR2: SEHNR, FQNEAQ (reference sequence). The CDR3 is 13 residues long.

J is TRBJ1-3 and V is TRBV11-2, with no clear D. V was trimmed by 5 bases and J by 4 bases, leaving 12 bases between them. The germline gives CDR1 SGHAT, CDR2 FQNNGV. This CDR3 is built from 14 residues. CDR3 residues: CASSRGELGNTIYF. The CDR3, as DNA: TGTGCCAGCAGCCGGGGAGAGCTAGGAAACACCATATATTTT.